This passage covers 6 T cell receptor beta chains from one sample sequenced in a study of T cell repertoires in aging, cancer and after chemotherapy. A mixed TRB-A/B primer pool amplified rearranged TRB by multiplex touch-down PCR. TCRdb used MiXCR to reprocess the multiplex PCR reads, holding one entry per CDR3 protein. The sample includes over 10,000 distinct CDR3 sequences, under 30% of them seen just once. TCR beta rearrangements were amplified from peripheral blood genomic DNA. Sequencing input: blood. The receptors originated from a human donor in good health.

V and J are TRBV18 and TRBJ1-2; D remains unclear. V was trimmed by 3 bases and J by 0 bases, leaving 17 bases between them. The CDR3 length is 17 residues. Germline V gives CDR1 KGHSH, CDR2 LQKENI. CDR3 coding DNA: TGTGCCAGCTCACCGAAACACCCCGTGGGGTCTAACTATGGCTACACCTTC. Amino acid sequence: CASSPKHPVGSNYGYTF.

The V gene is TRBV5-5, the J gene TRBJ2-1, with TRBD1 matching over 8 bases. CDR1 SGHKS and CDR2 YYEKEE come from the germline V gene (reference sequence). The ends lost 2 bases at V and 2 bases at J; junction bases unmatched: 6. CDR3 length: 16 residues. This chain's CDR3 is CASSLVGTGAYNEQFF. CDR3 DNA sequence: TGTGCCAGCAGCTTAGTAGGGACAGGAGCCTACAATGAGCAGTTCTTC.

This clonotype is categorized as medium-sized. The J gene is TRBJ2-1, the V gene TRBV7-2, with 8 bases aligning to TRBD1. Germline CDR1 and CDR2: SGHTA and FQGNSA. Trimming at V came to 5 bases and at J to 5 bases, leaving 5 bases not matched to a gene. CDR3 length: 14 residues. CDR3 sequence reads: CASSRQGSNNEQFF. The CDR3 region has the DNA TGTGCCAGCAGCCGACAGGGGTCGAACAATGAGCAGTTCTTC.

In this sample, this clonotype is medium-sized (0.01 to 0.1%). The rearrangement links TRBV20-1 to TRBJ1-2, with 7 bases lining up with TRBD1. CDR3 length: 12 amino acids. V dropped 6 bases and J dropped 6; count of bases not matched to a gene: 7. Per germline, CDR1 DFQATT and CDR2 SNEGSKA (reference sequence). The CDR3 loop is CSAQQGNDGYTF. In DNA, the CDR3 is TGCAGTGCGCAACAGGGGAATGATGGCTACACCTTC.

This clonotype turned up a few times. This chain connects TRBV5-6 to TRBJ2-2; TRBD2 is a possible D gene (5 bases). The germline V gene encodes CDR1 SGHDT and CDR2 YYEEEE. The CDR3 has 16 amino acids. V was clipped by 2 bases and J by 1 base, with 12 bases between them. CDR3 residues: CASSFQSTRNTGELFF. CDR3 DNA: TGTGCCAGCAGCTTCCAAAGTACTAGGAACACCGGGGAGCTGTTTTTT.

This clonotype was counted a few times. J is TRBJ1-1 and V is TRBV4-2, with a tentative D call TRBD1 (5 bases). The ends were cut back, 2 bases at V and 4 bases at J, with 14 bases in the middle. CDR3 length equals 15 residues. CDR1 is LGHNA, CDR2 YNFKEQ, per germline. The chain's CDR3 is CASSQTFGAATEAFF. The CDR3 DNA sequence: TGTGCCAGCAGCCAAACTTTCGGGGCAGCCACTGAAGCTTTCTTT.